The rows below give T cell receptor beta chains drawn from one sample of a study of spatial heterogeneity in lung cancer. TCRdb recomputed calls from the 5' RACE reads with MiXCR, one row per CDR3 protein. This sample yields more than 9,000 distinct CDR3 sequences, of which around 5.6% are seen a single time; roughly 27% belongs to the top ten. Sequenced here: normal lung tissue next to the tumor, sampled at surgery. These receptors were taken from a male donor with early-stage non-small cell lung cancer. The CDR3 runs from the conserved cysteine through the conserved F or W. Fields, in order: clone size, D gene, V gene, J gene, CDR3 DNA, CDR3 protein. A D gene is named only where the DNA matches it firmly. Clone size appears in some rows only: once, few, many, or a class for an expanded clone.

clone_size: many; d_call: NA; v_call: TRBV20-1; j_call: TRBJ1-5; cdr3_nt: TGCAGTGCTAGAGGACGGGTCAATCAGCCCCAGCATTTT; cdr3_aa: CSARGRVNQPQHF
clone_size: many; d_call: NA; v_call: TRBV20-1; j_call: TRBJ2-6; cdr3_nt: TGCAGTGCTAGAGAATGGGGTCGAGGACAGCAGTTCTCTGGGGCCAACGTCCTGACTTTC; cdr3_aa: CSAREWGRGQQFSGANVLTF
clone_size: many; d_call: TRBD2; v_call: TRBV6-2/TRBV6-3; j_call: TRBJ2-1; cdr3_nt: TGTGCCAGCAGTTCCGGGACTAGCTCCTTCTTC; cdr3_aa: CASSSGTSSFF
clone_size: many; d_call: NA; v_call: TRBV12-3/TRBV12-4; j_call: TRBJ1-5; cdr3_nt: TGTGCCAGCAGTTTCCATGCGGGGAACAATCAGCCCCAGCATTTT; cdr3_aa: CASSFHAGNNQPQHF
clone_size: NA; d_call: NA; v_call: TRBV29-1; j_call: TRBJ2-5; cdr3_nt: TGCAGCGTTAGGGGTCCGGAGCAAGAGACCCAGTACTTC; cdr3_aa: CSVRGPEQETQYF
clone_size: medium-sized; d_call: TRBD1; v_call: TRBV30; j_call: TRBJ2-7; cdr3_nt: TGTGCCTGGAGGGTTAACAGGGGGCAGGGCGAGCAGTACTTC; cdr3_aa: CAWRVNRGQGEQYF
clone_size: NA; d_call: TRBD2; v_call: TRBV3-1; j_call: TRBJ2-5; cdr3_nt: TGTGCCAGCAGCCTTGGGACGGGAGGGGAGACCCAGTACTTC; cdr3_aa: CASSLGTGGETQYF
clone_size: NA; d_call: TRBD2; v_call: TRBV5-1; j_call: TRBJ2-3; cdr3_nt: TGCGCCAGCAGCTTATCTAGCGGGGGTATTAGCACAGATACGCAGTATTTT; cdr3_aa: CASSLSSGGISTDTQYF
clone_size: many; d_call: TRBD1; v_call: TRBV6-2/TRBV6-3; j_call: TRBJ2-3; cdr3_nt: TGTGCCAGCAGGGGACAGGGGGGAACGCAGTATTTT; cdr3_aa: CASRGQGGTQYF
clone_size: many; d_call: NA; v_call: TRBV5-1; j_call: TRBJ1-1; cdr3_nt: TGCGCCAGCACCCCAGCCGGAGGCGCGGTGGCTTTCTTT; cdr3_aa: CASTPAGGAVAFF
clone_size: many; d_call: NA; v_call: TRBV12-3/TRBV12-4; j_call: TRBJ1-1; cdr3_nt: TGTGCCAGCAGAGATAACAGGGAAGGTGAAGCTTTCTTT; cdr3_aa: CASRDNREGEAFF
clone_size: many; d_call: NA; v_call: TRBV12-3/TRBV12-4; j_call: TRBJ1-6; cdr3_nt: TGTGCCAGCAGCCCCCAAGGGGAGAGTTCACCCCTCCACTTT; cdr3_aa: CASSPQGESSPLHF
clone_size: many; d_call: NA; v_call: TRBV10-3; j_call: TRBJ2-1; cdr3_nt: TGTGCCACGAGAGGGAGCGGTGGTTTAATGTTCTTC; cdr3_aa: CATRGSGGLMFF
clone_size: many; d_call: TRBD1; v_call: TRBV18; j_call: TRBJ2-2; cdr3_nt: TGTGCCAGCTCACCCGACGGGACAGGGAGGGCCGGGGAGCTGTTTTTT; cdr3_aa: CASSPDGTGRAGELFF
clone_size: NA; d_call: NA; v_call: TRBV29-1; j_call: TRBJ2-1; cdr3_nt: TGCAGCGTTGAAAAGTGGTCAAACAATGAGCAGTTCTTC; cdr3_aa: CSVEKWSNNEQFF
clone_size: many; d_call: NA; v_call: TRBV10-3; j_call: TRBJ2-3; cdr3_nt: TGTGCCATCAGTGAGTCTGGCGGGTTCACAGATACGCAGTATTTT; cdr3_aa: CAISESGGFTDTQYF
clone_size: many; d_call: NA; v_call: TRBV6-5; j_call: TRBJ2-1; cdr3_nt: TGTGCCAGCAGAGCAGGGGGGAATGAGCAGTTCTTC; cdr3_aa: CASRAGGNEQFF
clone_size: many; d_call: NA; v_call: TRBV5-6; j_call: TRBJ1-3; cdr3_nt: TGTGCCAGCAGCCCGGTCACACCTGGAAACACCATATATTTT; cdr3_aa: CASSPVTPGNTIYF